These 16 T cell receptor beta chains were sequenced from one sample in a study of blood T cell repertoires in COVID-19. Libraries were prepared by immunoSEQ multiplex PCR; TCRdb keeps only in-frame clonotypes and omits some of them. This sample has fewer than 50,000 clones, with around four fifths found just once. Sequenced sample: peripheral blood. These receptors were taken from a man older than 75 with active or convalescent COVID-19.

This clone was seen more than once but under ten times. V gene TRBV9 combines with J gene TRBJ1-1; D uncertain. Trimming removed 3 bases at V and 1 base at J, with 10 bases between. Germline V lookup: CDR1 SGDLS, CDR2 YYNGEE. CDR3 length: 14 amino acids. The CDR3: CASSAPAENTEAFF. CDR3 nucleotides: TGTGCCAGCAGCGCCCCGGCGGAGAACACTGAAGCTTTCTTT.

J is TRBJ1-2 and V is TRBV28; D is perhaps TRBD1 (6 bases). Germline V gene lookup returns CDR1 MDHEN and CDR2 SYDVKM. V dropped 4 bases and J dropped 4 bases, with 10 bases sitting between them. The CDR3 has 13 residues. The CDR3 bases are TGTGCCAGCAGTTCAGGGACATTCTATGGCTACACCTTC. This encodes CASSSGTFYGYTF.

This chain connects TRBV29-1 to TRBJ1-2; the match to TRBD1 covers 9 bases. The ends lost 5 bases at V and 8 bases at J; junction bases unmatched: 18. CDR3 length: 16 residues. Germline CDR1 and CDR2: SQVTM and ANQGSEA. The CDR3 DNA reads as TGCAGCGTTACATATCATCCGGGACAGGGTATTGTCGGCTACACCTTC. Its protein product is CSVTYHPGQGIVGYTF.

This sequence joins TRBV4-3 and TRBJ1-3, with no clear D. From germline, CDR1 is LGHNA and CDR2 YSLEER. The germline V and J ends were trimmed by 0 bases and 4 bases, with 13 bases remaining between them. The CDR3 has 16 amino acids. DNA of the CDR3: TGCGCCAGCAGCCAAGATAGCGGGTTTCGAGGAAACACCATATATTTT. It encodes CASSQDSGFRGNTIYF.

The gene calls are TRBV4-3 and TRBJ1-6, with 7 bases identical to TRBD1. The CDR3 is made up of 17 amino acids. Germline CDR1 and CDR2: LGHNA and YSLEER. V trimming: 3 bases; J trimming: 9 bases; junction bases outside the gene matches: 14. The CDR3 reads CASSQGWVQGSRSPLHF. The CDR3 region has the DNA TGCGCCAGCAGCCAGGGTTGGGTACAGGGGAGTCGTTCACCCCTCCACTTT.

This clone rates as medium-sized. J is TRBJ2-7 and V is TRBV29-1; TRBD1 matches 7 bases. J was trimmed by 3 bases and V by 5 bases; bases with no gene match: 7. Germline V gene data show CDR1 as SQVTM and CDR2 as ANQGSEA. The CDR3 runs 13 residues. CDR3 bases: TGCAGCGTTCCTGGACAGGTCTTCTACGAGCAGTACTTC. Protein: CSVPGQVFYEQYF.

V and J are TRBV9 and TRBJ1-5, with 7 nucleotides matching TRBD1. The length of the CDR3 is 14 residues. Trimming at V came to 4 bases and at J to 4 bases, leaving 5 bases not matched to a gene. Germline CDR1 reads SGDLS; CDR2 reads YYNGEE. CDR3 loop: CASSSQGMNQPQHF. The DNA for the CDR3 is TGTGCCAGCAGCTCACAGGGGATGAATCAGCCCCAGCATTTT.

The J gene is TRBJ1-5, the V gene TRBV6-6, with TRBD1 as a possible D gene (6 bases). Germline CDR1 is MNHNY and CDR2 is SVGAGI (reference sequence). V gave up 1 base and J gave up 4 bases, with 14 bases separating them. The CDR3 extends over 16 amino acids. This chain's CDR3 is CASSYFTGRENQPQHF. The CDR3 nucleotides read TGTGCCAGCAGTTACTTCACAGGGAGGGAGAATCAGCCCCAGCATTTT.

The V call is TRBV28, the J call TRBJ1-4; a weak D match, TRBD1 (6 bases). The CDR3 length is 16 residues. Deletions cut 6 bases from V and 4 bases from J, with 18 bases between. The germline V gene encodes CDR1 MDHEN and CDR2 SYDVKM. CDR3 nucleotide sequence: TGTGCCAGCAGGACGACGACAGGAGCCGGTAATGAAAAACTGTTTTTT. Its protein product is CASRTTTGAGNEKLFF.

The V gene is TRBV28, the J gene TRBJ2-7, with D uncertain. This CDR3 is built from 13 residues. Germline lookup yields CDR1 MDHEN and CDR2 SYDVKM. The V end lost 10 bases, the J end lost 0 bases, and 13 bases lay between the germline ends. The CDR3, as DNA: TGTGCCACCCAACCTCCACACTCCTACGAGCAGTACTTC. This sequence encodes CATQPPHSYEQYF.

The chain recombines TRBV10-3 with TRBJ1-1, with D unclear. Looked up from germline, CDR1 is ENHRY and CDR2 is SYGVKD. The CDR3 loop spans 13 amino acids. Between the trimmed V and J ends, which lost 6 bases and 1 base, there was a span of 9 bases. The CDR3 nucleotides are TGTGCCATCAGGCCTGAGAAGAACACTGAAGCTTTCTTT. This codes for CAIRPEKNTEAFF.

V gene TRBV7-9 combines with J gene TRBJ1-2, with 9 bases identical to TRBD1. V was clipped by 5 bases and J by 4 bases; unmatched bases: 2. Germline V gene sequence: CDR1 SEHNR, CDR2 FQNEAQ (reference sequence). The CDR3 length is 13 residues. The CDR3 sequence is CASSGTGPYGYTF. CDR3 nucleotide sequence: TGTGCCAGCAGCGGGACAGGGCCCTATGGCTACACCTTC.

This clone was counted a single time. CDR3 DNA sequence: TGTGCCAGCAGGCACCGGGACAGGGAACCCTACGAGCAGTACTTC. Translating gives CASRHRDREPYEQYF. The chain recombines TRBV6-5 with TRBJ2-7; TRBD1 agrees at 9 bases. The CDR3 runs to 15 residues. In germline, CDR1 is MNHEY, CDR2 SVGAGI. V shed 6 bases and J 2 bases; nucleotides not matched to a gene: 8.

The genes are TRBV7-2 and TRBJ2-1; 10 bases map to TRBD2. In germline, CDR1 is SGHTA, CDR2 FQGNSA. The CDR3 spans 14 residues. V lost 5 bases and J lost 8; bases outside the gene matches: 6. CDR3 nucleotide sequence: TGTGCCAGCAGCCCTAGCGGGGGACGGGATGAGCAGTTCTTC. Residues: CASSPSGGRDEQFF.

This clone is a singleton in its sample. The chain joins TRBV27 to TRBJ2-1, with 7 bases aligning to TRBD2. This CDR3 has 14 amino acids. J lost 5 bases, V lost 2 bases, and 3 bases had no gene match. Germline lookup yields CDR1 MNHEY and CDR2 SMNVEV (reference sequence). The CDR3 nucleotides are TGTGCCAGCAGTTTAGCCGGGGGGAACAATGAGCAGTTCTTC. Translated, it gives CASSLAGGNNEQFF.

V and J are TRBV5-1 and TRBJ2-6; D is unresolved. The CDR3 spans 17 residues. Looked up from germline, CDR1 is SGHRS and CDR2 is YFSETQ. Trimming removed 4 bases at V and 0 bases at J, with 14 bases between. Written as DNA, the CDR3 is TGCGCCAGCAGCCGAGTTTCGGTGAGCTCTGGGGCCAACGTCCTGACTTTC. Translating gives CASSRVSVSSGANVLTF.